The 6 T cell receptor beta chains below come from one sample, sequenced in a study of early T cells in non-severe SARS-CoV-2 infection. One entry per CDR3 protein, called by TCRdb with MiXCR from the 5' RACE reads. The sample records some 40,000 distinct CDR3 sequences, about 6% being singletons. The sample was whole blood, taken at baseline. These receptors were taken from an adult who was a healthcare worker with PCR-confirmed SARS-CoV-2 infection or an uninfected control (not recorded which).

This clonotype appeared a few times. This chain uses TRBV28 with TRBJ2-5; 9 bases are a match to TRBD1. This CDR3 region has 16 residues. Looked up from germline, CDR1 is MDHEN and CDR2 is SYDVKM. V lost 4 bases, J lost 5 bases, and 11 bases stayed unmatched. This CDR3 is CASSSTGGSGIETQYF. DNA for the CDR3: TGTGCCAGCAGTTCCACAGGGGGCAGCGGTATCGAGACCCAGTACTTC. Supplemented by reference TRBV28 and TRBJ2-5, the full variable domain reads DVKVTQSSRYLVKRTGEKVFLECVQDMDHENMFWYRQDPGLGLRLIYFSYDVKMKEKGDIPEGYSVSREKKERFSLILESASTNQTSMYLCASSSTGGSGIETQYFGPGTRLLVL.

This clonotype occurred many times. The rearrangement joins TRBV6-1 to TRBJ1-2; TRBD1 might be the D (6 bases). This CDR3 region has 15 residues. The ends were cut back, 3 bases at V and 6 bases at J, with 17 bases in the middle. Germline CDR1 and CDR2: MNHNS and SASEGT. As DNA, the CDR3 is TGTGCCAGCAGTGACACTGGGAGGGGGGCGCATGGCTACACCTTC. This sequence encodes CASSDTGRGAHGYTF.

This clonotype has just a few counts. The V and J genes are TRBV6-1 and TRBJ2-1, with 10 bases that match TRBD1. Germline loops: CDR1 MNHNS, CDR2 SASEGT. There are 17 residues in the CDR3. The V segment lost 0 bases and the J segment 4 bases; nucleotides outside the gene matches: 6. CDR3 coding DNA: TGTGCCAGCAGTGAAGCGCCGGGACAGGGGCTTTACAATGAGCAGTTCTTC. Translated, it gives CASSEAPGQGLYNEQFF.

This clonotype was seen many times. An end of the junction differs from the germline gene, which may be a read error. The V and J genes are TRBV7-7 and TRBJ2-3, with D tentatively TRBD1 or TRBD2 (5 bases each). The CDR3 is 15 amino acids. Germline V gene data show CDR1 as SSHAT and CDR2 as FNYEAQ (reference sequence). DNA of the CDR3: TGTGCTAGCAGCTTGGGGACCACCAGCACAGATACGCAGTATTTT. Its protein product is CASSLGTTSTDTQYF.

J is TRBJ2-3 and V is TRBV5-1; D is undetermined. Germline CDR1 and CDR2: SGHRS and YFSETQ. This CDR3 region has 17 residues. V lost 0 bases, J lost 0 bases, and 14 bases lay in between. The CDR3 reads CASSLAWLKTSTDTQYF. The CDR3 DNA reads TGCGCCAGCAGCTTGGCCTGGCTAAAAACTAGCACAGATACGCAGTATTTT.

This clonotype appeared many times. The CDR3 DNA sequence: TGTGCCAGCAGCTTGGGCCTAGCGGATTACAATGAGCAGTTCTTC. It encodes CASSLGLADYNEQFF. The chain has TRBV5-4 and TRBJ2-1; 7 nucleotides align to TRBD2. The CDR3 is made up of 15 amino acids. Germline loops: CDR1 SGHNT, CDR2 YYREEE (reference sequence). V lost 0 bases to trimming and J lost 4 bases; unmatched junction nucleotides: 4.